The entry below gives a single T cell receptor beta chain sequence along with its context. Its antigen is as yet unknown. The data were obtained in a study of CD8 T cells in ankylosing spondylitis. Findings and caveats of the study: Within peripheral blood, clones linked to disease were CD8+ and relatively rare. Within matched ankylosing spondylitis synovial fluid, disease-linked clones were reportedly significantly enriched. Before this, some motif variants had been reported in reactive arthritis synovial fluid and blood. Characteristic of ankylosing spondylitis blood, it appeared, was a TCR beta motif comprising eight highly homologous variants.

V lost 7 bases and J 7 bases, leaving 16 bases between the germline ends. CDR3 length: 14 amino acids. Quantitative 5'-RACE with molecular barcodes was used to make the TCR beta libraries. One entry per CDR3 protein results from TCRdb running MiXCR on the 5' RACE reads. The sample includes about 800,000 distinct CDR3 sequences, 12% of them seen just once. This sequence was found in a male donor with ankylosing spondylitis. Sequenced input: blood, either unsorted or a sorted T cell fraction (not recorded which). The chain employs TRBV12-3 or TRBV12-4 and TRBJ1-4; D possibly corresponds to TRBD1 (5 bases). DNA for the CDR3: TGTGCCAGCAACACCGGGGGGGTCCGTGAAAAACTGTTTTTT. Protein: CASNTGGVREKLFF.